The entry below gives a single T cell receptor (beta chain) sequence along with its context. CDR1 and CDR2 (germline): SGHAT, FQNNGV. V was pared by 6 bases and J by 2 bases, with 16 bases between. CDR3 length equals 15 residues. This entry belongs to a study of control samples from healthy donors and cancer patients. The repertoire was sequenced with immunoSEQ multiplex PCR; TCRdb's copy has only in-frame clones and lacks some. In the table there are around 150,000 clones, 88% of which are singletons. The receptor was isolated from a man aged 18 to 30 in good health. Sequenced input: blood. This chain joins TRBV11-2 and TRBJ2-5; possible D gene TRBD2, 5 bases. The CDR3 reads CASSIVGSVQETQYF. CDR3 DNA: TGTGCCAGCAGTATAGTGGGTAGCGTTCAAGAGACCCAGTACTTC.